A selection of T cell receptor beta chains follows, all from one sample in a study of T cell responses to AZD1222 COVID-19 vaccine. TCRdb's table, derived via immunoSEQ multiplex PCR, lists solely in-frame clones and lacks some. This sample yields approximately 110,000 clones, of which approximately 84% are seen a single time; just under 10% belongs to the top ten. Here the sequenced sample was peripheral blood, taken on day 0 of AZD1222 vaccination. All receptors derive from an adult in good health. Each CDR3 is given with its conserved first and last residue. A D gene is named only where the DNA matches it firmly. Size is stated for part of the rows, as once, few or many counts, or as a class when the clone is expanded.

CDR3 protein: CAISDPSLNSYEQYF
CDR3 DNA: TGTGCCATCAGTGACCCTAGCCTGAATTCCTACGAGCAGTACTTC
D gene: NA
clone size: once
J gene: TRBJ2-7
V gene: TRBV10-3

CDR3 protein: CASSQATVPSVTSGSKTEQYF
CDR3 DNA: TGTGCCAGCAGCCAAGCAACCGTTCCATCCGTTACTAGCGGGAGTAAAACCGAGCAGTACTTC
D gene: TRBD2
clone size: NA
J gene: TRBJ2-7
V gene: TRBV14

CDR3 protein: CASRAGTGVFAEAFF
CDR3 DNA: TGTGCCAGCAGAGCCGGGACAGGGGTTTTCGCTGAAGCTTTCTTT
D gene: TRBD1
clone size: NA
J gene: TRBJ1-1
V gene: TRBV6-5

CDR3 protein: CASSLLAGLTDTQYF
CDR3 DNA: TGTGCCAGCAGCTTACTAGCGGGGTTGACAGATACGCAGTATTTT
D gene: TRBD2
clone size: NA
J gene: TRBJ2-3
V gene: TRBV7-9

CDR3 protein: CASRRPSGGAAGELFF
CDR3 DNA: TGTGCCAGCAGACGGCCTAGCGGGGGGGCGGCCGGGGAGCTGTTTTTT
D gene: TRBD2
clone size: NA
J gene: TRBJ2-2
V gene: TRBV6-4

CDR3 protein: CASSPNPSTNEKLFF
CDR3 DNA: TGTGCCAGCAGCCCTAACCCATCAACTAATGAAAAACTGTTTTTT
D gene: NA
clone size: few
J gene: TRBJ1-4
V gene: TRBV11-3

CDR3 protein: CASSPQGTGDEAFF
CDR3 DNA: TGTGCCAGCTCACCACAAGGGACAGGGGATGAAGCTTTCTTT
D gene: TRBD1
clone size: NA
J gene: TRBJ1-1
V gene: TRBV18

CDR3 protein: CASSPWEYLAAGETQYF
CDR3 DNA: TGTGCCAGCAGCCCTTGGGAATACTTAGCCGCCGGGGAGACCCAGTACTTC
D gene: NA
clone size: once
J gene: TRBJ2-5
V gene: TRBV7-6

CDR3 protein: CASSLESPNYGYTF
CDR3 DNA: TGCGCCAGCAGCCTCGAGTCTCCTAACTATGGCTACACCTTC
D gene: NA
clone size: NA
J gene: TRBJ1-2
V gene: TRBV5-1

CDR3 protein: CASSQGRLAGEQYF
CDR3 DNA: TGTGCCAGCAGCCAAGGCCGGCTAGCGGGAGAGCAGTACTTC
D gene: TRBD2
clone size: NA
J gene: TRBJ2-7
V gene: TRBV3-1/TRBV3-2

CDR3 protein: CASSLDYQSSYEQYF
CDR3 DNA: TGCGCCAGCAGTTTAGACTACCAAAGCTCCTACGAGCAGTACTTC
D gene: NA
clone size: NA
J gene: TRBJ2-7
V gene: TRBV4-1

CDR3 protein: CASSAGQGANQPQHF
CDR3 DNA: TGCGCCAGCAGCGCCGGACAGGGGGCCAATCAGCCCCAGCATTTT
D gene: TRBD1
clone size: NA
J gene: TRBJ1-5
V gene: TRBV5-1

CDR3 protein: CASSQGEAGYEQYF
CDR3 DNA: TGTGCCAGCAGCCAAGGCGAGGCCGGCTACGAGCAGTACTTC
D gene: NA
clone size: NA
J gene: TRBJ2-7
V gene: TRBV4-2

CDR3 protein: CAWSKAGTEETQYF
CDR3 DNA: TGTGCCTGGAGTAAAGCGGGGACAGAAGAGACCCAGTACTTC
D gene: NA
clone size: NA
J gene: TRBJ2-5
V gene: TRBV30

CDR3 protein: CASSSPSGPEDPYEQYF
CDR3 DNA: TGTGCCAGCAGTTCCCCAAGCGGACCCGAAGACCCCTACGAGCAGTACTTC
D gene: NA
clone size: few
J gene: TRBJ2-7
V gene: TRBV28

CDR3 protein: CASILFSGATEAFF
CDR3 DNA: TGTGCCAGCATCCTTTTTTCAGGGGCCACTGAAGCTTTCTTT
D gene: NA
clone size: NA
J gene: TRBJ1-1
V gene: TRBV7-9

CDR3 protein: CASSLDGRESTDTQYF
CDR3 DNA: TGTGCCAGCAGCCTCGATGGACGGGAGAGCACAGATACGCAGTATTTT
D gene: NA
clone size: NA
J gene: TRBJ2-3
V gene: TRBV21-1

CDR3 protein: CASSQDATNEKLFF
CDR3 DNA: TGTGCCAGCAGCCAGGATGCAACTAATGAAAAACTGTTTTTT
D gene: NA
clone size: NA
J gene: TRBJ1-4
V gene: TRBV4-2

CDR3 protein: CASVPNRGNEQFF
CDR3 DNA: TGTGCCAGTGTACCTAACAGGGGAAATGAGCAGTTCTTC
D gene: TRBD1
clone size: NA
J gene: TRBJ2-1
V gene: TRBV6-5

CDR3 protein: CASSPGYSGANVLTF
CDR3 DNA: TGTGCCAGCAGTCCCGGGTACTCTGGGGCCAACGTCCTGACTTTC
D gene: NA
clone size: NA
J gene: TRBJ2-6
V gene: TRBV7-9

CDR3 protein: CASSLGESSYNEQFF
CDR3 DNA: TGTGCTAGCAGCTTAGGGGAGAGCTCCTACAATGAGCAGTTCTTC
D gene: NA
clone size: NA
J gene: TRBJ2-1
V gene: TRBV7-7

CDR3 protein: CASTWGQNTGELFF
CDR3 DNA: TGTGCCAGTACCTGGGGACAAAACACCGGGGAGCTGTTTTTT
D gene: NA
clone size: NA
J gene: TRBJ2-2
V gene: TRBV19

CDR3 protein: CASSFTTDTQYF
CDR3 DNA: TGTGCCAGCAGCTTCACCACAGATACGCAGTATTTT
D gene: NA
clone size: NA
J gene: TRBJ2-3
V gene: TRBV5-6

CDR3 protein: CSVAGTATGVSTDTQYF
CDR3 DNA: TGCAGCGTTGCGGGGACTGCAACCGGGGTTAGCACAGATACGCAGTATTTT
D gene: NA
clone size: once
J gene: TRBJ2-3
V gene: TRBV29-1

CDR3 protein: CASSSGQGFWTGELFF
CDR3 DNA: TGTGCCAGCAGCTCTGGACAGGGTTTCTGGACCGGGGAGCTGTTTTTT
D gene: TRBD1
clone size: few
J gene: TRBJ2-2
V gene: TRBV7-9

CDR3 protein: CASSLGRNYEQYF
CDR3 DNA: TGTGCCAGCAGCCTGGGACGAAACTACGAGCAGTACTTC
D gene: NA
clone size: once
J gene: TRBJ2-7
V gene: TRBV11-3

CDR3 protein: CASSYTGFSGAYIQYF
CDR3 DNA: TGTGCCAGCAGTTATACGGGGTTTAGCGGGGCTTACATTCAGTACTTC
D gene: TRBD2
clone size: NA
J gene: TRBJ2-4
V gene: TRBV28

CDR3 protein: CASSLVNEQFF
CDR3 DNA: TGTGCCAGCAGCTTAGTCAATGAGCAGTTCTTC
D gene: NA
clone size: NA
J gene: TRBJ2-1
V gene: TRBV11-2

CDR3 protein: CASSPNSGRAYNEQFF
CDR3 DNA: TGTGCCAGCAGTCCCAATAGCGGGAGGGCCTACAATGAGCAGTTCTTC
D gene: TRBD2
clone size: NA
J gene: TRBJ2-1
V gene: TRBV6-2/TRBV6-3

CDR3 protein: CASSYGVEQYF
CDR3 DNA: TGTGCCAGCAGCTATGGAGTCGAGCAGTACTTC
D gene: NA
clone size: NA
J gene: TRBJ2-7
V gene: TRBV6-5

CDR3 protein: CASSQVGTYYGYTF
CDR3 DNA: TGTGCCAGCAGCCAAGTAGGCACCTACTATGGCTACACCTTC
D gene: NA
clone size: NA
J gene: TRBJ1-2
V gene: TRBV4-2

CDR3 protein: CASRQRDGYEQYF
CDR3 DNA: TGTGCCAGCAGACAACGGGACGGCTACGAGCAGTACTTC
D gene: NA
clone size: NA
J gene: TRBJ2-7
V gene: TRBV6-5

CDR3 protein: CASTPVGLGYGYTF
CDR3 DNA: TGTGCCAGCACCCCCGTGGGATTGGGGTATGGCTACACCTTC
D gene: NA
clone size: NA
J gene: TRBJ1-2
V gene: TRBV2

CDR3 protein: CASSSLGRGEQYF
CDR3 DNA: TGTGCCAGCAGCTCATTAGGCAGGGGCGAGCAGTACTTC
D gene: NA
clone size: NA
J gene: TRBJ2-7
V gene: TRBV7-3

CDR3 protein: CASSQGWGSNTGELFF
CDR3 DNA: TGTGCCAGCAGCCAGGGCTGGGGGTCGAACACCGGGGAGCTGTTTTTT
D gene: NA
clone size: NA
J gene: TRBJ2-2
V gene: TRBV3-1/TRBV3-2

CDR3 protein: CASSDLGGDTDTQYF
CDR3 DNA: TGTGCCAGTAGTGACCTGGGTGGGGACACAGATACGCAGTATTTT
D gene: NA
clone size: NA
J gene: TRBJ2-3
V gene: TRBV19

CDR3 protein: CASSFGQSLSYEQYF
CDR3 DNA: TGTGCCAGCAGCTTCGGACAGAGCCTCTCCTACGAGCAGTACTTC
D gene: NA
clone size: NA
J gene: TRBJ2-7
V gene: TRBV7-9